The clone carrying this T cell receptor beta chain was recorded only once. The method was immunoSEQ multiplex PCR; TCRdb's version includes in-frame clones alone and lacks a portion of them. In the table there are under 75,000 clones, over 75% of which are singletons. The sample belongs to a study of blood T cell repertoires in COVID-19. Study summary: Sample material is recorded as cDNA or gDNA derived from T cells, B-cell-depleted T cells, or PBMCs.

V shed 1 base and J 4 bases; nucleotides not matched to a gene: 6. The germline V gene has CDR1 KGHSH and CDR2 LQKENI. The length of the CDR3 is 16 residues. The specimen sequenced was peripheral blood. This TCR was sampled from a man in his fifties or sixties with acute or convalescent COVID-19. The rearrangement uses TRBV18 and TRBJ2-5; 10 bases align to TRBD2. The CDR3 DNA is TGTGCCAGCTCACCACGAGGTCGACTAGCGGGAGAGACCCAGTACTTC. It specifies CASSPRGRLAGETQYF.